A single sample is the source of the 27 T cell receptor beta chains below, sequenced in a study of blood T cells in healthy people across ages. It was with a sample-barcoded 5' primer and a J-beta primer mix that a second PCR of about 6 to 11 cycles was run. TCRdb re-called the 5' RACE reads through MiXCR, storing one row per CDR3 protein. The sample yields more than 450,000 distinct CDR3 sequences, about 27% seen once. A further study also used this sample, focusing on T cells of mothers and their children.

Sequenced input: blood. The receptor source for this set is a boy between 2 and 10 years old in good health.

Concerning this clonotype itself: A read error may account for a junction end that differs from germline. The chain carries TRBV6-1 and TRBJ1-1, with 7 bases identical to TRBD1. CDR1 is MNHNS, CDR2 SASEGT, per germline. This CDR3 comprises 10 residues. CDR3 DNA sequence: TGTGCCGGCAGCGCAGCCGGGACAGACTTT. It encodes CAGSAAGTDF.

This clonotype came up a few times. The chain links TRBV5-1 to TRBJ1-5; TRBD1 aligns across 8 bases. After removal of 4 bases from V and 5 bases from J, the junction contained 5 bases not matched to a gene. Germline V lookup: CDR1 SGHRS, CDR2 YFSETQ. The CDR3 has 14 amino acids. The CDR3 coding sequence is TGCGCCAGCAGCCCGGACAGGGCCGATCAGCCCCAGCATTTT. This translates into CASSPDRADQPQHF.

The V gene is TRBV5-1, the J gene TRBJ2-7; D is perhaps TRBD1 (5 bases). CDR3 length: 14 amino acids. Trimming shortened V by 0 bases and J by 2 bases, and 9 bases separated the two germline ends. Germline V gene data show CDR1 as SGHRS and CDR2 as YFSETQ. Written as DNA, the CDR3 is TGCGCCAGCAGCTTGGAGGCGACAGCCTACGAGCAGTACTTC. Translating it yields CASSLEATAYEQYF.

In its sample, this clonotype was seen many times. V and J are TRBV12-3 or TRBV12-4 and TRBJ1-4; D unclear. The V and J ends lost 3 bases and 8 bases respectively, with 7 bases between them. The CDR3 consists of 12 residues. The CDR3 here is CASSFGPEKLFF. DNA for the CDR3: TGTGCCAGCAGTTTTGGGCCGGAAAAACTGTTTTTT.

The CDR3 coding sequence is TGCAGTGCTAGCGAGGGGGGGGCGGGAAGACAAGAGACCCAGTACTTC. Translated: CSASEGGAGRQETQYF. The chain couples TRBV20-1 to TRBJ2-5; weak D call: TRBD2 (7 bases). This CDR3 is built from 16 residues. The V gene lost 3 bases and the J gene lost 2 bases, with 19 bases spanning the gap. Germline V CDR1 and CDR2: DFQATT, SNEGSKA (reference sequence).

The chain links TRBV7-9 to TRBJ2-5; 9 bases map to TRBD2. CDR1 and CDR2 (germline): SEHNR, FQNEAQ (reference sequence). J was trimmed by 2 bases and V by 2 bases; bases with no gene match: 3. This CDR3 region has 15 residues. CDR3 bases: TGTGCCAGCAGCTTACTGACTAGCGGACAAGAGACCCAGTACTTC. Translation: CASSLLTSGQETQYF.

This sequence joins TRBV6-6 and TRBJ2-7; no firm D call. Trimming removed 6 bases from V and 7 bases from J, with 22 bases in between. The CDR3 consists of 15 residues. The germline V gene has CDR1 MNHNY and CDR2 SVGAGI (reference sequence). The CDR3 region has the DNA TGTGCCAGCAGCCACTGGGCGGAGAACCCTGGGGAGCAGTACTTC. Residues: CASSHWAENPGEQYF.

This clonotype has just a few counts. This chain links TRBV10-3 with TRBJ2-1; 10 bases are a match to TRBD2. Unmatched junction bases numbered 7, after V lost 3 bases and J lost 2 bases. Germline CDR1 reads ENHRY; CDR2 reads SYGVKD. The CDR3 has 17 amino acids. The CDR3 reads CAISEPSGRVAYNEQFF. CDR3 in DNA: TGTGCCATCAGTGAACCTAGCGGGAGAGTGGCCTACAATGAGCAGTTCTTC.

This clonotype was seen more than once but under ten times. The chain has TRBV24-1 and TRBJ2-3; 9 bases line up with TRBD2. V shed 2 bases and J 5 bases; nucleotides not matched to a gene: 10. Germline lookup yields CDR1 KGHDR and CDR2 SFDVKD. The length of the CDR3 is 17 residues. Here the CDR3 DNA reads TGTGCCACCAGTGATTCCGCGGCGGGAGGGCCACAAGATACGCAGTATTTT. Translated, it gives CATSDSAAGGPQDTQYF.

This clonotype has more than one count but fewer than ten. This CDR3 is CASSLIPDSQTYEQYF. DNA for the CDR3: TGCGCCAGCAGCTTGATCCCCGACAGTCAGACCTACGAGCAGTACTTC. The chain combines TRBV5-1 with TRBJ2-7, with a weak D call TRBD1 (5 bases). Germline lookup yields CDR1 SGHRS and CDR2 YFSETQ. The CDR3 covers 16 residues. V dropped 1 base and J dropped 2 bases, with 16 bases sitting between them. The full variable domain, with the rest looked up from reference TRBV5-1 and TRBJ2-7, is KAGVTQTPRYLIKTRGQQVTLSCSPISGHRSVSWYQQTPGQGLQFLFEYFSETQRNKGNFPGRFSGRQFSNSRSEMNVSTLELGDSALYLCASSLIPDSQTYEQYFGPGTRLTVT.

The chain joins TRBV12-3 or TRBV12-4 to TRBJ1-1; D remains ambiguous. V was trimmed by 8 bases and J by 3 bases, leaving 16 bases between them. This CDR3 comprises 14 residues. CDR3 DNA: TGTGCCAGCTCCTTTGGAGGGTCGGACACTGAAGCTTTCTTT. Translating gives CASSFGGSDTEAFF.

This clonotype occurred a few times. The rearrangement joins TRBV20-1 to TRBJ1-6; tentative D call: TRBD1 (5 bases). CDR1 DFQATT and CDR2 SNEGSKA come from the germline V gene (reference sequence). V shed 0 bases and J shed 9 bases, with 21 bases lying between them. The CDR3 is 17 amino acids. The CDR3 loop reads CSARDNTLGRRVSPLHF. In DNA form, the CDR3 reads TGCAGTGCTAGAGATAATACACTGGGACGCAGGGTTTCACCCCTCCACTTT.

The chain carries TRBV11-2 and TRBJ1-1; D unclear. CDR3 length: 13 amino acids. V dropped 1 base and J dropped 3 bases, with 6 bases sitting between them. The V gene's germline CDR1 is SGHAT and CDR2 FQNNGV. The CDR3, as DNA: TGTGCCAGCAGCTTAGGGGCGCACACTGAAGCTTTCTTT. Translating it yields CASSLGAHTEAFF. The entire variable domain, with the rest obtained from reference TRBV11-2 and TRBJ1-1, is as follows: EAGVAQSPRYKIIEKRQSVAFWCNPISGHATLYWYQQILGQGPKLLIQFQNNGVVDDSQLPKDRFSAERLKGVDSTLKIQPAKLEDSAVYLCASSLGAHTEAFFGQGTRLTVV.

In this sample, this clonotype turned up a few times. CDR3 residues: CASSPHRDSNNEQFF. Written as DNA, the CDR3 is TGTGCCAGCAGCCCGCACCGGGACTCTAACAATGAGCAGTTCTTC. The chain couples TRBV7-2 to TRBJ2-1; D possibly corresponds to TRBD2 (6 bases). Trimming took off 5 bases at V and 5 bases at J, with 16 bases between the two ends. This CDR3 contains 15 residues. Germline loops: CDR1 SGHTA, CDR2 FQGNSA.

This clonotype was observed a few times. The gene calls are TRBV20-1 and TRBJ1-4, with D possibly being TRBD1 (6 bases). The V gene's germline CDR1 is DFQATT and CDR2 SNEGSKA (reference sequence). The CDR3 consists of 13 residues. The V gene lost 3 bases and the J gene lost 1 base, with 6 bases spanning the gap. CDR3 sequence reads: CSARDRTNEKLFF. The DNA for the CDR3 is TGCAGTGCTAGGGACAGAACTAATGAAAAACTGTTTTTT.

This clonotype was picked up a small number of times. J is TRBJ2-5 and V is TRBV6-5; weak D call: TRBD2 (6 bases). The CDR3 covers 14 residues. Trimming left V 5 bases short and J 5 bases short, with 15 bases between. The germline V gene has CDR1 MNHEY and CDR2 SVGAGI. CDR3: CASSRLAPGETQYF. The DNA of the CDR3 is TGTGCCAGCAGTCGGCTAGCGCCCGGGGAGACCCAGTACTTC.

CDR3 amino acids: CASSLRSRAYNEQFF. The DNA of the CDR3 is TGTGCCAGCAGCTTGAGATCCAGGGCCTACAATGAGCAGTTCTTC. The chain carries TRBV7-9 and TRBJ2-1, with a possible D match to TRBD1 (5 bases). CDR3 length equals 15 residues. Germline lookup yields CDR1 SEHNR and CDR2 FQNEAQ (reference sequence). The V gene lost 3 bases and the J gene lost 2 bases, with 11 bases spanning the gap.

At least ten counts were recorded for this clonotype. This chain links TRBV7-2 with TRBJ2-7; 9 nucleotides agree with TRBD2. After removal of 8 bases from V and 1 base from J, the junction contained 9 bases not matched to a gene. CDR1 SGHTA and CDR2 FQGNSA come from the germline V gene. The CDR3 runs 15 residues. This CDR3 reads CASSPRLAGSYEQYF. CDR3 DNA sequence: TGTGCCAGCTCCCCCCGCCTAGCGGGATCCTACGAGCAGTACTTC.

This clonotype was found a few times. This chain links TRBV6-6 with TRBJ2-2; TRBD2 agrees at 11 bases. Germline CDR1 is MNHNY and CDR2 is SVGAGI (reference sequence). Germline trimming cut 1 base from V and 6 bases from J; bases unmatched to any gene: 1. This CDR3 has 15 residues. The CDR3 loop reads CASSYLAGGPGELFF. The DNA for the CDR3 is TGTGCCAGCAGTTACTTAGCGGGGGGGCCCGGGGAGCTGTTTTTT.

The chain is built from TRBV12-3 or TRBV12-4 and TRBJ2-7; no reliable D call. Trimming left V 5 bases short and J 4 bases short, with 9 bases between. The CDR3 runs to 12 residues. CDR3 residues: CASSPHIYEQYF. The CDR3 region has the DNA TGTGCCAGCAGTCCCCATATTTACGAGCAGTACTTC.

This clonotype has only a few counts. This chain uses TRBV5-6 with TRBJ2-3; 14 nucleotides agree with TRBD2. From germline, CDR1 is SGHDT and CDR2 YYEEEE. V trimming: 3 bases; J trimming: 3 bases; junction bases outside the gene matches: 3. The CDR3 loop spans 16 amino acids. CDR3: CASSSGTSGRTDTQYF. The CDR3, as DNA: TGTGCCAGCAGCTCGGGGACTAGCGGGAGAACAGATACGCAGTATTTT.

This clonotype has at least ten counts. V usage is TRBV12-3 or TRBV12-4 and J usage is TRBJ1-1, with D perhaps matching TRBD1 (6 bases). Between the trimmed V and J ends, which lost 4 bases and 3 bases, there was a span of 9 bases. CDR3 length: 13 residues. This CDR3 is CASSSQGYTEAFF. CDR3 in DNA: TGTGCCAGCAGTTCCCAGGGGTACACTGAAGCTTTCTTT.

This clonotype was seen a few times. V usage is TRBV5-5 and J usage is TRBJ1-1; D unclear. Trimming cost V 0 bases and J 1 base, with 13 bases left between them. This CDR3 is built from 16 residues. Germline CDR1 is SGHKS and CDR2 is YYEKEE (reference sequence). The chain's CDR3 is CASSLGVGLANTEAFF. The CDR3 DNA is TGTGCCAGCAGCTTGGGAGTGGGCTTGGCGAACACTGAAGCTTTCTTT. The full variable domain, in which reference TRBV5-5 and TRBJ1-1 provide the parts outside the CDR3, is DAGVTQSPTHLIKTRGQQVTLRCSPISGHKSVSWYQQVLGQGPQFIFQYYEKEERGRGNFPDRFSARQFPNYSSELNVNALLLGDSALYLCASSLGVGLANTEAFFGQGTRLTVV.

The chain couples TRBV12-3 or TRBV12-4 to TRBJ2-3, with D perhaps matching TRBD1 (5 bases). The length of the CDR3 is 15 residues. V lost 5 bases and J 0 bases, leaving 12 bases between the germline ends. DNA of the CDR3: TGTGCCAGCAGTCGTCAGGGCCCGAGCACAGATACGCAGTATTTT. It translates to CASSRQGPSTDTQYF.

This clonotype occurred a few times. This chain joins TRBV21-1 and TRBJ2-5; TRBD1 is taken as the D call from the table, unchecked against the DNA. TRBV21-1 is a pseudogene locus. The CDR3 consists of 15 residues. The CDR3: CASSCTRQGQETQYF. The CDR3 DNA reads as TGTGCCAGCAGTTGCACTCGACAGGGACAAGAGACCCAGTACTTC.

This chain's CDR3 is CAWAHAGLLFF. The CDR3 DNA sequence: TGTGCCTGGGCCCACGCGGGACTACTGTTTTTT. This chain links TRBV30 with TRBJ1-4, with D perhaps TRBD1 (5 bases). This CDR3 is built from 11 residues. CDR1 and CDR2 (germline): GTSNPN, SVGIG (reference sequence). V was clipped by 5 bases and J by 13 bases, with 14 bases between them.

The chain carries TRBV6-2 or TRBV6-3 and TRBJ2-1; D call uncertain. The CDR3 has 13 amino acids. V was cut by 6 bases and J by 4 bases, with 10 bases left in between. The germline CDR1 and CDR2 sequences are MNHEY and SVGEGT. The CDR3 bases are TGTGCCAGCAGGGTCGGTATATACAATGAGCAGTTCTTC. It specifies CASRVGIYNEQFF.